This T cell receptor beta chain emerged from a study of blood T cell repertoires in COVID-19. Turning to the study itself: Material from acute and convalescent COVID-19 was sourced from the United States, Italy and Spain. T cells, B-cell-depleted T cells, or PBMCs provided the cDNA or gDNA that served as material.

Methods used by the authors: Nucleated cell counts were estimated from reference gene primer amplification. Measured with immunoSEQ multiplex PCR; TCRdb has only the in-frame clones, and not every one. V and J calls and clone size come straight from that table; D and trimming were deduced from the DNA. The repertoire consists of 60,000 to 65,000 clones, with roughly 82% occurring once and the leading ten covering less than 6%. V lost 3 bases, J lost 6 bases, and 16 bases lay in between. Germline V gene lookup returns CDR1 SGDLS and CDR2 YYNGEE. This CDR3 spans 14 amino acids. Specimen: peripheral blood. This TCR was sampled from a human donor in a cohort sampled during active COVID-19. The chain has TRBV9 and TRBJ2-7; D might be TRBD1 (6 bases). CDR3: CASSARGIGTEQYF. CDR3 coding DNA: TGTGCCAGCAGCGCCAGGGGTATAGGGACCGAGCAGTACTTC.